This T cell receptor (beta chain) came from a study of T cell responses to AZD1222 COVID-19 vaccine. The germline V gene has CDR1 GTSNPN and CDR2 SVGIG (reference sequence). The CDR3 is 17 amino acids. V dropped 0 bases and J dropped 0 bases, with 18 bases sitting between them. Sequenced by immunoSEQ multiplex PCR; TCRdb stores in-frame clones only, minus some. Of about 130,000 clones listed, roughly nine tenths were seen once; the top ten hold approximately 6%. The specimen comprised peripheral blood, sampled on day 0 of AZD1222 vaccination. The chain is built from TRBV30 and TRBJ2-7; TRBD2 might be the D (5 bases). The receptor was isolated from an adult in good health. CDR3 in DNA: TGTGCCTGGAGTGTCCCCACACTAGTCCTGAGCTCCTACGAGCAGTACTTC. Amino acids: CAWSVPTLVLSSYEQYF.